Below, 9 T cell receptor beta chains from the same sample are listed, as sequenced in a study of identifying expanded T cells in peripheral blood. Measured with immunoSEQ multiplex PCR; TCRdb has only the in-frame clones, and not every one. The table has some 76,000 clones, approximately 87% seen once; the top ten hold more than 2.5%. Sequenced sample: blood. The source is a person aged 18-69 years in good health.

The chain has TRBV14 and TRBJ1-6; D is undetermined. Germline assignment: CDR1 SGHDN and CDR2 FVKESK. The CDR3 runs to 15 residues. The ends were cut back, 2 bases at V and 7 bases at J, with 12 bases in the middle. The CDR3 DNA sequence: TGTGCCAGCAGCCAAAGACTGTCATTAAATTCACCCCTCCACTTT. Translated, it gives CASSQRLSLNSPLHF.

The J gene is TRBJ2-1, the V gene TRBV2, with D possibly called TRBD1 or TRBD2 (5 bases each). This CDR3 is built from 14 residues. The V gene lost 4 bases and the J gene lost 8 bases, with 15 bases spanning the gap. Germline lookup yields CDR1 SNHLY and CDR2 FYNNEI. The CDR3 DNA reads TGTGCCAGCAGTGCGGGACCAAATAGTTATGAGCAGTTCTTC. Translated: CASSAGPNSYEQFF.

The chain uses TRBV6-6 and TRBJ1-2; D is unresolved. In germline, CDR1 is MNHNY, CDR2 SVGAGI (reference sequence). V lost 0 bases and J lost 6, with 5 bases in between. The length of the CDR3 is 12 residues. CDR3 protein: CASSYSADGYTF. CDR3 coding DNA: TGTGCCAGCAGTTACTCGGCGGATGGCTACACCTTC.

V gene TRBV9 combines with J gene TRBJ2-2; no clear D. The CDR3 totals 14 residues. The germline gives CDR1 SGDLS, CDR2 YYNGEE. Trimming pared 0 bases from V and 4 bases from J, leaving 7 bases between. CDR3 sequence: CASSVALTTGELFF. The CDR3 DNA sequence: TGTGCCAGCAGCGTAGCGCTAACCACCGGGGAGCTGTTTTTT.

This sequence joins TRBV2 and TRBJ2-2; maybe TRBD2 (6 bases). The CDR3 has 14 residues. V shed 4 bases and J shed 6 bases, with 12 bases lying between them. CDR1 SNHLY and CDR2 FYNNEI come from the germline V gene. This CDR3 is CASSAALAAGELFF. DNA of the CDR3: TGTGCCAGCAGTGCAGCACTAGCAGCCGGGGAGCTGTTTTTT.

This sequence joins TRBV29-1 and TRBJ2-7, with 9 positions matching TRBD2. The ends lost 7 bases at V and 6 bases at J; junction bases unmatched: 13. The CDR3 totals 14 residues. Germline V gene sequence: CDR1 SQVTM, CDR2 ANQGSEA. The DNA of the CDR3 is TGCAGCGCCAAACCCCCAGCGGGAGGAGGCGAGCAGTACTTC. Its translation is CSAKPPAGGGEQYF.

Only one count was recorded for this clone. V is TRBV11-2 and J is TRBJ1-4; TRBD1 matches at 7 bases. With 5 bases clipped from V and 3 bases from J, the junction kept 6 bases outside the gene matches. The germline V gene encodes CDR1 SGHAT and CDR2 FQNNGV. The CDR3 runs 15 residues. This CDR3 reads CASSQRQGPNEKLFF. The CDR3 region has the DNA TGTGCCAGCAGCCAGCGACAGGGCCCTAATGAAAAACTGTTTTTT.

This chain connects TRBV30 to TRBJ2-1; D may be TRBD1 or TRBD2 (5 bases each). CDR3 length equals 14 residues. The germline CDR1 and CDR2 sequences are GTSNPN and SVGIG (reference sequence). The ends were cut back, 4 bases at V and 2 bases at J, with 12 bases in the middle. CDR3 sequence reads: CAWIRGTPYNEQFF. DNA of the CDR3: TGTGCCTGGATTAGAGGGACCCCCTACAATGAGCAGTTCTTC. Based on the CDR3 plus reference TRBV30 and TRBJ2-1, the full variable domain is SQTIHQWPATLVQPVGSPLSLECTVEGTSNPNLYWYRQAAGRGLQLLFYSVGIGQISSEVPQNLSASRPQDRQFILSSKKLLLSDSGFYLCAWIRGTPYNEQFFGPGTRLTVL.

This clone came up once. The chain links TRBV29-1 to TRBJ1-1; D is perhaps TRBD1 (5 bases). Germline CDR1 and CDR2: SQVTM and ANQGSEA. CDR3 length: 12 residues. Trimming pared 6 bases from V and 1 base from J, leaving 9 bases between. The chain's CDR3 is CSVSTGNTEAFF. CDR3 DNA: TGCAGCGTGTCAACAGGGAACACTGAAGCTTTCTTT. Complete variable domain (other parts from reference TRBV29-1 and TRBJ1-1): SAVISQKPSRDICQRGTSLTIQCQVDSQVTMMFWYRQQPGQSLTLIATANQGSEATYESGFVIDKFPISRPNLTFSTLTVSNMSPEDSSIYLCSVSTGNTEAFFGQGTRLTVV.